This TCR beta chain was identified during a study of regulatory T cells in long-lasting Graves disease. Study-wide results and limits: Newly diagnosed patients shared 1,000 or so public clonotypes; persistent patients shared 2,500 to 3,000.

Time point: newly diagnosed GD, antithyroid drugs for less than 3 months. Following extraction of RNA from PBMCs, that RNA was used to make the TCR library. This clonotype was picked up a small number of times. The target antigen is unknown. According to the study, TCR beta libraries were built with iRepertoire HTBI primers and CDR3-region Arm-PCR. TCRdb processed the multiplex PCR reads anew with MiXCR; each CDR3 protein has one entry. The table has roughly 350,000 distinct CDR3 sequences, over 15% seen once. V was clipped by 1 base and J by 4 bases, with 13 bases between them. The germline V gene encodes CDR1 DFQATT and CDR2 SNEGSKA (reference sequence). The CDR3 length is 15 residues. The sample also formed part of further work on T cells in Graves' hyperthyroidism and ophthalmopathy. Per that study: Graves' hyperthyroidism qualified as stable when ophthalmopathy did not progress within 18 months. It was uncontrolled infection, other autoimmune disease, pregnancy or lactation that excluded patients. Every diagnosis used clinical symptoms, serum thyroxine and TRAb, thyroid ultrasound and orbital computed tomography.

The rearrangement links TRBV20-1 to TRBJ1-4; D remains unclear. This receptor was identified in a man aged 35 to 55 with Graves disease. This specimen was peripheral blood mononuclear cells (PBMCs), taken at new diagnosis, from a patient treated with antithyroid drugs. In DNA, the CDR3 is TGCAGTGCTAGAGTTCCGACGACGGTTAATGAAAAACTGTTTTTT. The encoded protein is CSARVPTTVNEKLFF.